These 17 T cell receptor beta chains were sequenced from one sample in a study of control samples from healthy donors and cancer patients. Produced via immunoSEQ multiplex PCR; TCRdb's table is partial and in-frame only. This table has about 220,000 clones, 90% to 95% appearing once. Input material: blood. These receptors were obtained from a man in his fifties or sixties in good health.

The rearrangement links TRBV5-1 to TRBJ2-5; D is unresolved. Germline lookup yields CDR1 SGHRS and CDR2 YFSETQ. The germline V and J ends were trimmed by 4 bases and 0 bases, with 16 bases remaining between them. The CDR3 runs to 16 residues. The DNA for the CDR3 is TGCGCCAGCAGCCGAGGTCAGCAGGAGTACCAAGAGACCCAGTACTTC. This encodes CASSRGQQEYQETQYF. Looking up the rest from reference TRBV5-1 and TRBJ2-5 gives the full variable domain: KAGVTQTPRYLIKTRGQQVTLSCSPISGHRSVSWYQQTPGQGLQFLFEYFSETQRNKGNFPGRFSGRQFSNSRSEMNVSTLELGDSALYLCASSRGQQEYQETQYFGPGTRLLVL.

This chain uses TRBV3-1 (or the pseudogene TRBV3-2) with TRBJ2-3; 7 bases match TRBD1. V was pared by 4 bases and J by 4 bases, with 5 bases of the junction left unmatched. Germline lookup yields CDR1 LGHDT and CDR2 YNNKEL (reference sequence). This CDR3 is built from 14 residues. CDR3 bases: TGTGCCAGCAGCCTGACAGGGCCGGCAGATACGCAGTATTTT. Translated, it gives CASSLTGPADTQYF.

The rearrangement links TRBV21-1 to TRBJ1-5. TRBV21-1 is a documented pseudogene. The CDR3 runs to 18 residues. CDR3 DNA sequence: TGTGCCAGCAAGGCTGGGCTAGGGGACTTTTATAGCAATCAGCCCCAGCATTTT. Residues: CASKAGLGDFYSNQPQHF.

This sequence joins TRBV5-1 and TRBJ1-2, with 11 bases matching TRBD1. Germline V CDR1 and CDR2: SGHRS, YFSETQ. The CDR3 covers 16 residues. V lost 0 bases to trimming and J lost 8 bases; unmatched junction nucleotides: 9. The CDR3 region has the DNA TGCGCCAGCAGCTTGGCCCCTGGACAGGGGGCAGGAGGCTACACCTTC. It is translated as CASSLAPGQGAGGYTF.

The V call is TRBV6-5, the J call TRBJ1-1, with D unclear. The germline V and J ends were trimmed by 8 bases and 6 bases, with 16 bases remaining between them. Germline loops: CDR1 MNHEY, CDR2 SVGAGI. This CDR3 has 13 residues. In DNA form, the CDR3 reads TGTGCCAGCGCGTTACTCTCAGGCGCTGAAGCTTTCTTT. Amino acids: CASALLSGAEAFF.

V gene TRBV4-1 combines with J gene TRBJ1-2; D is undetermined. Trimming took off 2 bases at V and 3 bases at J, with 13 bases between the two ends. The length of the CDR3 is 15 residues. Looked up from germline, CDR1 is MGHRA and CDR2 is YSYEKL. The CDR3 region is CASSQSGRGDYGYTF. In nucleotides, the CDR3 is TGCGCCAGCAGCCAATCCGGGCGCGGGGACTATGGCTACACCTTC.

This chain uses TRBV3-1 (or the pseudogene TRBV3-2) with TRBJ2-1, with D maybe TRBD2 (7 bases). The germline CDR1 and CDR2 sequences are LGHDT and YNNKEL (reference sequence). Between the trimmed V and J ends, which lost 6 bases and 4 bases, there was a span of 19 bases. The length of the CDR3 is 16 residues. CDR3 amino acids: CASSPSAGAIYNEQFF. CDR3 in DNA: TGTGCCAGCAGTCCCTCCGCGGGGGCTATATACAATGAGCAGTTCTTC.

CDR3 amino acids: CASSLFRVSPLHF. The DNA of the CDR3 is TGTGCCAGCAGTTTGTTCAGGGTTTCACCCCTCCACTTT. The rearrangement links TRBV27 to TRBJ1-6; TRBD1 might be the D (5 bases). V lost 3 bases and J lost 9, with 9 bases in between. Germline loops: CDR1 MNHEY, CDR2 SMNVEV (reference sequence). The CDR3 has 13 amino acids.

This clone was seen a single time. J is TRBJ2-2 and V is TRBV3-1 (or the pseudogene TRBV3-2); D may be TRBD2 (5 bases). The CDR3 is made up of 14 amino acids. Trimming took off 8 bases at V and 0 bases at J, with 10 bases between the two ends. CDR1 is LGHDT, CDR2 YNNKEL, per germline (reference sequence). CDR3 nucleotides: TGTGCCAGCTTGGCCGGGGCGAACACCGGGGAGCTGTTTTTT. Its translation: CASLAGANTGELFF.

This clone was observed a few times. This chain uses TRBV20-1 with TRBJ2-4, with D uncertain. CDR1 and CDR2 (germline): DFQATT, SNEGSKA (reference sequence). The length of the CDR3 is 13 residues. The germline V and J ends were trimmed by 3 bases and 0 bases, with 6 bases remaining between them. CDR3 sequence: CSASLRAKNIQYF. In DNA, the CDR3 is TGCAGTGCTAGTCTTCGAGCCAAAAACATTCAGTACTTC.

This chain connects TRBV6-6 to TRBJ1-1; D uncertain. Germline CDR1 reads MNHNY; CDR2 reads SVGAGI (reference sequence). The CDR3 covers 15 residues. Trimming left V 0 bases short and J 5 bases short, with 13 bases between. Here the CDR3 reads CASSYSTTERTEAFF. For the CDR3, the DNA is TGTGCCAGCAGTTACTCGACGACGGAGAGGACTGAAGCTTTCTTT.

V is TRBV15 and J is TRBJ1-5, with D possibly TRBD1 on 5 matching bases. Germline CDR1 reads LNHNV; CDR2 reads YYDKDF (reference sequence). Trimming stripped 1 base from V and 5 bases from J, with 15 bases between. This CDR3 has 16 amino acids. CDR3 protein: CATSRGGPLLDQPQHF. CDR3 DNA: TGTGCCACCAGCAGAGGGGGACCTCTACTAGATCAGCCCCAGCATTTT.

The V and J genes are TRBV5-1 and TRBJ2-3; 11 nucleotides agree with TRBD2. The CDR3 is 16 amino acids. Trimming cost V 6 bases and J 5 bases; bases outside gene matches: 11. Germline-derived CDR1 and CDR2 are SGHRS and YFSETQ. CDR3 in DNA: TGCGCCAGCAACCGATTTAGCGGGGGGGCCGAAGATACGCAGTATTTT. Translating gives CASNRFSGGAEDTQYF. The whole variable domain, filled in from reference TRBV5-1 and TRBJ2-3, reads KAGVTQTPRYLIKTRGQQVTLSCSPISGHRSVSWYQQTPGQGLQFLFEYFSETQRNKGNFPGRFSGRQFSNSRSEMNVSTLELGDSALYLCASNRFSGGAEDTQYFGPGTRLTVL.

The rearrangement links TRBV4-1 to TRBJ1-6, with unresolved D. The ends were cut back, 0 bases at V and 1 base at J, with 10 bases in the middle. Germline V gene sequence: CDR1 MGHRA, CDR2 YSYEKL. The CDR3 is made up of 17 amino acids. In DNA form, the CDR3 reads TGCGCCAGCAGCCAAGATAGGACGTTGTCCTATAATTCACCCCTCCACTTT. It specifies CASSQDRTLSYNSPLHF.

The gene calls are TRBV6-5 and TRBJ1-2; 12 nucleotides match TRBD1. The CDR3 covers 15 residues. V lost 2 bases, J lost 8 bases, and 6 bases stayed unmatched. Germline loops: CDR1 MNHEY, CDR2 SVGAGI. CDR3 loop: CASSYGTGGLGGYTF. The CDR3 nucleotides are TGTGCCAGCAGTTACGGGACAGGGGGCTTGGGCGGCTACACCTTC.

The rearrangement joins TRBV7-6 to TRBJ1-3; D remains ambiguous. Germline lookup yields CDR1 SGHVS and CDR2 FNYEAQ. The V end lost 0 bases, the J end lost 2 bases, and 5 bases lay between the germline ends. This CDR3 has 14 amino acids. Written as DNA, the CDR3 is TGTGCCAGCAGCTTAGCCGGGACTGGAAACACCATATATTTT. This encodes CASSLAGTGNTIYF.

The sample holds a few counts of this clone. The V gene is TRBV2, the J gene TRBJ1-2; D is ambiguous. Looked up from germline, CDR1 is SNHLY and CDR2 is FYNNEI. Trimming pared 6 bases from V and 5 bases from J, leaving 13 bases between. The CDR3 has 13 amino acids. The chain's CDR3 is CASSPEEGYGYTF. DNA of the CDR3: TGTGCCAGCAGCCCCGAGGAGGGATATGGCTACACCTTC.